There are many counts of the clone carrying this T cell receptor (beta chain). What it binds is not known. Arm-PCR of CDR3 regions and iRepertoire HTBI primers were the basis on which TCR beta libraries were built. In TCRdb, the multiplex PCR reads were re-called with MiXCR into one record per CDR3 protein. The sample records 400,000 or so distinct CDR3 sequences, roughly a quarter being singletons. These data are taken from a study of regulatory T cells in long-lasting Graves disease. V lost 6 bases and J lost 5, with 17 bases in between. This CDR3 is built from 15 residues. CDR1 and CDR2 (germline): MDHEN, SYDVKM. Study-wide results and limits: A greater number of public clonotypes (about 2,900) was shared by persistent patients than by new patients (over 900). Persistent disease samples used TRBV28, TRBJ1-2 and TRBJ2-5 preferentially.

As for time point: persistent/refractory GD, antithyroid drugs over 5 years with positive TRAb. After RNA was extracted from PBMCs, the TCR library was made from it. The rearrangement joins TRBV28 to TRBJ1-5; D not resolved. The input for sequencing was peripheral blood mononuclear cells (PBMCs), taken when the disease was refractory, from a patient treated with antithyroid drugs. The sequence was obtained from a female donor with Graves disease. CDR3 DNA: TGTGCCAGCAGCCCGAAGTGGGATTTCGATCAGCCCCAGCATTTT. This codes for CASSPKWDFDQPQHF.